This TCR beta chain originates from a study of T cells in women clearing cervical HPV infection. Whole-study context: Control women cleared a single incident HPV16 infection within 12 months. Case blood drawn at lesion detection; control blood after infection cleared.

TCRdb keeps only in-frame clones here, not all; method: immunoSEQ multiplex PCR. The listing contains approximately 33,000 clones. The CDR3 has 13 amino acids. Germline assignment: CDR1 DFQATT and CDR2 SNEGSKA (reference sequence). Trimming cost V 1 base and J 7 bases, with 11 bases left between them. Turning to this clone: The read falls 3 residues short of the CDR3 end, and the missing part is taken from the germline J gene.

This chain uses TRBV20-1 with TRBJ1-5; maybe TRBD1 (6 bases). The sequenced material came from blood buffy coat. This sequence originates from a woman between 18 and 70 years old with a cervical HPV16 infection that either progressed to CIN3+ or cleared (not recorded which). The CDR3 loop reads CSARVPGEQPQHF. CDR3 DNA, as far as it was read: TGCAGTGCTAGAGTACCAGGGGAACAGCCC.